The clone carrying this TCR beta chain was seen only a few times. The data are from a study of T cell changes during pregnancy in multiple sclerosis. Only in-frame clones appear in the TCRdb table, and some are missing; sequencing was by immunoSEQ multiplex PCR. In the table there are about 8,500 clones, nearly 90% of which are singletons. The trim removed 1 base at V and 6 bases at J, leaving 6 bases unmatched. Per the germline V gene, CDR1 is SEHNR and CDR2 is FQNEAQ (reference sequence). The CDR3 is 16 residues long. The clonotype originates from a female donor in good health, enrolled as a control in a pregnancy study. The chain links TRBV7-9 to TRBJ2-1; 10 bases are a match to TRBD2. Source: CD8+ T cells from peripheral blood mononuclear cells, taken in the first trimester of pregnancy. The CDR3 protein is CASSLEAGGPSNEQFF. As DNA, the CDR3 is TGTGCCAGCAGCTTAGAAGCGGGAGGGCCGAGCAATGAGCAGTTCTTC.